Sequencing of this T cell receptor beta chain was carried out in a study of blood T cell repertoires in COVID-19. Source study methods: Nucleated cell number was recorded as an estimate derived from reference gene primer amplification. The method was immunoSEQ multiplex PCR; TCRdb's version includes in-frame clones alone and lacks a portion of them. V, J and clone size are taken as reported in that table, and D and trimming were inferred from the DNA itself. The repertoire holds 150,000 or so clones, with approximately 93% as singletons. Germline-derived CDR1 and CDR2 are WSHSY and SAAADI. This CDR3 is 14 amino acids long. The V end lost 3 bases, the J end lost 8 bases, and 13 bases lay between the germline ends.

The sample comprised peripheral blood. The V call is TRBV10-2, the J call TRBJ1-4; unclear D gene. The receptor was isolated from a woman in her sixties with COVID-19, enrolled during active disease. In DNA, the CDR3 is TGCGCCAGCAGTGAAGGCGGCCTCCGAGAAAAACTGTTTTTT. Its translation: CASSEGGLREKLFF.